A single sample gave rise to the 2 T cell receptor beta chains below, sequenced in a study of cytomegalovirus exposure and HLA in healthy donors. 13 Jbeta primers and 60 Vbeta primers were used for the PCR. Only in-frame clones appear in the TCRdb table, and some are missing; sequencing was by immunoSEQ multiplex PCR. The sample lists about 110,000 clones, around 86% occurring once. Sequencing used PBMCs. Every receptor here comes from a man under 40 in good health and CMV-seropositive.

The rearrangement uses TRBV2 and TRBJ1-2; the match to TRBD1 covers 8 bases. V gave up 7 bases and J gave up 6 bases; unmatched junction bases: 4. CDR1 is SNHLY and CDR2 is FYNNEI in the germline V gene. The CDR3 has 12 residues. The CDR3 protein is CASTPGGHGYTF. The CDR3, as DNA: TGTGCCAGCACTCCAGGGGGCCATGGCTACACCTTC.

The rearrangement links TRBV7-2 to TRBJ2-7, with 10 bases matching TRBD1. Germline V CDR1 and CDR2: SGHTA, FQGNSA. CDR3 size: 18 residues. J gave up 2 bases and V 3 bases, and 13 bases lay outside the gene matches. For the CDR3, the DNA is TGTGCCAGCAGCTTGGGCCGGGACAGGGGTCTGTTAGCCTACGAGCAGTACTTC. Protein sequence: CASSLGRDRGLLAYEQYF.